A selection of T cell receptor beta chains follows, all from one sample in a study of T cell responses to AZD1222 COVID-19 vaccine. Method: immunoSEQ multiplex PCR; TCRdb's copy keeps in-frame clones and lacks some. Of about 190,000 clones in the sample, about 87% were seen once. Material: peripheral blood, obtained on day 0 of MenACWY control vaccination. Every receptor here comes from an adult in good health. The CDR3 runs from the conserved cysteine through the conserved F or W. D genes are given only for firm matches. Clone size is given for some rows only: seen once, a few or many times, or a class if the clone is expanded.

size	D	V	J	CDR3	DNA
once	NA	TRBV30	TRBJ1-4	CAWSLGEKLFF	TGTGCCTGGAGCCTTGGAGAAAAACTGTTTTTT
once	TRBD1	TRBV5-1	TRBJ2-2	CASSQDDRATGELFF	TGCGCCAGCAGCCAGGACGACAGGGCCACCGGGGAGCTGTTTTTT
NA	TRBD1	TRBV28	TRBJ1-6	CASSLPQGLGSPLHF	TGTGCCAGCAGTTTACCACAGGGGCTGGGGTCACCCCTCCACTTT
NA	TRBD1	TRBV19	TRBJ1-2	CASTGQGVDGYTF	TGTGCCAGTACGGGGCAGGGGGTTGATGGCTACACCTTC
NA	NA	TRBV28	TRBJ1-2	CASSSDSVNYGYTF	TGTGCCAGCAGCTCCGACAGTGTTAACTATGGCTACACCTTC
NA	NA	TRBV5-1	TRBJ2-7	CASSLAGNSYEQYF	TGCGCCAGCAGCTTGGCCGGGAACTCCTACGAGCAGTACTTC
once	NA	TRBV3-1/TRBV3-2	TRBJ1-1	CASSQGVGGAFF	TGTGCCAGCAGCCAAGGAGTTGGGGGAGCTTTCTTT
once	NA	TRBV5-4	TRBJ2-5	CASSLNHQETQYF	TGTGCCAGCAGCTTGAATCACCAAGAGACCCAGTACTTC
NA	NA	TRBV27	TRBJ2-7	CASSYSPRSYEQYF	TGTGCCAGCAGCTATTCCCCCCGCTCCTACGAGCAGTACTTC
NA	TRBD1	TRBV5-1	TRBJ1-1	CASSLAGQGRTEAFF	TGCGCCAGCAGCTTGGCAGGACAGGGGCGAACTGAAGCTTTCTTT
NA	NA	TRBV11-2	TRBJ2-7	CASSLDNRAHEQYF	TGTGCCAGCAGCTTAGATAACAGGGCCCACGAGCAGTACTTC
NA	TRBD2	TRBV14	TRBJ2-7	CASSQDAGGSNWDEQYF	TGTGCCAGCAGCCAAGACGCTGGCGGGAGTAATTGGGACGAGCAGTACTTC
NA	NA	TRBV7-3	TRBJ2-7	CASSPHNVGEQYF	TGTGCCAGCAGCCCCCATAACGTCGGCGAGCAGTACTTC
NA	TRBD1	TRBV7-9	TRBJ2-2	CASSLGQGENTGELFF	TGTGCCAGCAGCCTGGGACAGGGGGAGAACACCGGGGAGCTGTTTTTT
NA	NA	TRBV27	TRBJ2-7	CASSLGSGTLSYEQYF	TGTGCCAGCAGTTTAGGGTCGGGAACCCTCTCCTACGAGCAGTACTTC
NA	NA	TRBV7-3	TRBJ2-3	CASSQGVPDTQYF	TGTGCCAGCAGCCAAGGGGTACCAGATACGCAGTATTTT
once	TRBD1	TRBV19	TRBJ1-6	CASSTNRGPHSPLHF	TGTGCCAGTAGTACTAACAGGGGACCCCATTCACCCCTCCACTTT
few	NA	TRBV27	TRBJ1-1	CASSSGTPGEAFF	TGTGCCAGCAGTTCCGGGACACCCGGTGAAGCTTTCTTT
NA	NA	TRBV5-3	TRBJ1-2	CARSLRSSYGYTF	TGTGCCAGAAGCCTGAGATCCTCCTATGGCTACACCTTC
NA	NA	TRBV28	TRBJ1-3	CASKGASGNTIYF	TGTGCCAGCAAAGGAGCTTCTGGAAACACCATATATTTT
once	TRBD1	TRBV30	TRBJ1-6	CACHGTGGNNSPLHF	TGTGCCTGCCATGGGACAGGGGGGAATAATTCACCCCTCCACTTT
NA	TRBD1	TRBV28	TRBJ1-1	CASSLLGQGEAMNTEAFF	TGTGCCAGCAGTTTGTTGGGACAGGGGGAGGCTATGAACACTGAAGCTTTCTTT
NA	NA	TRBV24-1	TRBJ2-1	CATAGRNNEQFF	TGTGCCACCGCAGGGAGGAACAATGAGCAGTTCTTC
NA	NA	TRBV11-2	TRBJ2-6	CASSGTGFESGANVLTF	TGTGCCAGCAGCGGAACAGGTTTCGAGTCTGGGGCCAACGTCCTGACTTTC
NA	NA	TRBV27	TRBJ1-5	CASSTGLSQPQHF	TGTGCCAGCAGCACAGGGTTGTCTCAGCCCCAGCATTTT
NA	NA	TRBV5-6	TRBJ2-3	CASGRGSRVTDTQYF	TGTGCCAGCGGCCGCGGATCCAGGGTGACAGATACGCAGTATTTT
NA	NA	TRBV28	TRBJ2-7	CASSLVAEAYEQYF	TGTGCCAGCAGTCTGGTTGCAGAAGCCTACGAGCAGTACTTC
NA	NA	TRBV6-5	TRBJ1-1	CASSYSQENTEAFF	TGTGCCAGCAGTTACTCACAGGAGAACACTGAAGCTTTCTTT
NA	NA	TRBV9	TRBJ2-1	CASSVGENEQFF	TGTGCCAGCAGCGTAGGGGAGAATGAGCAGTTCTTC
once	NA	TRBV5-1	TRBJ2-2	CASSLVQDTGELFF	TGCGCCAGCAGCTTGGTGCAGGACACCGGGGAGCTGTTTTTT
NA	NA	TRBV4-1	TRBJ1-3	CASSQVGGNTIYF	TGCGCCAGCAGCCAAGTAGGAGGCAACACCATATATTTT
NA	TRBD1	TRBV7-8	TRBJ1-5	CASSTGQGNQPQHF	TGTGCCAGCAGCACGGGACAGGGCAATCAGCCCCAGCATTTT
NA	NA	TRBV6-4	TRBJ1-6	CARITWEGIYNSPLHF	TGTGCCAGGATAACTTGGGAGGGTATCTATAATTCACCCCTCCACTTT
NA	NA	TRBV5-1	TRBJ2-2	CASSNPSTGELFF	TGCGCCAGCAGCAACCCTAGTACTGGGGAGCTGTTTTTT
NA	TRBD2	TRBV7-9	TRBJ2-1	CASSRGGGHNEQFF	TGTGCCAGCAGCCGGGGGGGCGGACACAATGAGCAGTTCTTC
few	NA	TRBV19	TRBJ1-5	CASRHLGPDSYNQPQHF	TGTGCCAGTAGGCACCTTGGGCCGGACAGCTACAATCAGCCCCAGCATTTT
once	NA	TRBV5-5	TRBJ1-5	CASSYQLGVGQPQHF	TGTGCCAGCAGCTATCAACTAGGCGTGGGACAGCCCCAGCATTTT
NA	TRBD1	TRBV6-6	TRBJ1-1	CASSVRAGGTEAFF	TGTGCCAGCAGTGTCAGGGCAGGGGGGACTGAAGCTTTCTTT
NA	NA	TRBV9	TRBJ2-7	CASSTGHTYEQYF	TGTGCCAGCAGCACGGGACATACCTACGAGCAGTACTTC
NA	TRBD2	TRBV14	TRBJ2-7	CASSRVSGSSYEQYF	TGTGCCAGCAGCCGAGTTAGCGGGAGCTCCTACGAGCAGTACTTC
NA	TRBD1	TRBV7-2	TRBJ2-7	CASRRDRGTSYEQYF	TGTGCCAGCAGACGGGACAGAGGCACCTCCTACGAGCAGTACTTC
NA	TRBD1	TRBV29-1	TRBJ1-1	CSVGTGGTNTEAFF	TGCAGCGTCGGGACAGGGGGAACCAACACTGAAGCTTTCTTT
NA	NA	TRBV7-2	TRBJ1-5	CASSQDGNSNQPQHF	TGTGCCAGCAGCCAAGACGGGAATAGCAATCAGCCCCAGCATTTT
NA	TRBD1	TRBV6-1	TRBJ1-1	CASSDGGQTLAFF	TGTGCCAGCAGTGATGGGGGACAGACCTTGGCTTTCTTT
once	NA	TRBV6-1	TRBJ1-1	CASSYGIGNTEAFF	TGTGCCAGCAGTTATGGAATAGGGAACACTGAAGCTTTCTTT
once	NA	TRBV2	TRBJ1-1	CASIQVGAFF	TGTGCCAGCATACAGGTTGGGGCTTTCTTT
NA	NA	TRBV5-1	TRBJ1-1	CASSFQGMNTEAFF	TGCGCCAGCAGCTTCCAGGGGATGAACACTGAAGCTTTCTTT
NA	TRBD1	TRBV5-1	TRBJ2-7	CASSREGQGSYEQYF	TGCGCCAGCAGCCGCGAGGGACAGGGCTCCTACGAGCAGTACTTC